What follows is one T cell receptor (beta chain) and its context. The sample originates from a study of cytomegalovirus exposure and HLA in healthy donors. The length of the CDR3 is 14 residues. Germline assignment: CDR1 WNHNN and CDR2 SYGVQD (reference sequence). After removal of 5 bases from V and 4 bases from J, the junction contained 3 bases not matched to a gene. PCR was performed using 60 Vbeta and 13 Jbeta primers. Libraries were prepared by immunoSEQ multiplex PCR; TCRdb keeps only in-frame clonotypes and omits some of them. This table holds about 160,000 clones, nearly 80% found once. The clonotype originates from a woman aged 40 to 55 in good health and CMV-seronegative. This chain joins TRBV10-1 and TRBJ1-1; 11 bases map to TRBD1. The material sequenced was PBMCs. Here the CDR3 DNA reads TGCGCCAGCAGTTATGGACAGGGGGCCACTGAAGCTTTCTTT. Translated: CASSYGQGATEAFF.